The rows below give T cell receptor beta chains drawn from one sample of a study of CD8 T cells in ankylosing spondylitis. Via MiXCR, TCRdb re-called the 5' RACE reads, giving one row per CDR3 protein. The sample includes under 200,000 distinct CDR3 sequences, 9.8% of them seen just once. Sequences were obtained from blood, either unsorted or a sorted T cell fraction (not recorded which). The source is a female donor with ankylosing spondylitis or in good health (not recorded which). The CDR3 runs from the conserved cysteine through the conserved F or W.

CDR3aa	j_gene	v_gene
CASTLGEYNEQFF	TRBJ2-1	TRBV11-2
CASSIRSSYNSPLHF	TRBJ1-6	TRBV4-1
CASSQGSGIQETQYF	TRBJ2-5	TRBV14
CASSLRGAAYEQYF	TRBJ2-7	TRBV6-5
CASSIDHGYNEQFF	TRBJ2-1	TRBV19
CASTHGGDDKEGTEAFF	TRBJ1-1	TRBV5-1
CASSWDLGRSYEQYF	TRBJ2-7	TRBV12-3/TRBV12-4
CASSSPIGGDYGYTF	TRBJ1-2	TRBV5-4
CASSYSGTGAGNTIYF	TRBJ1-3	TRBV5-6
CASSFGQPPLAQYF	TRBJ2-3	TRBV12-3/TRBV12-4
CASSPRGTGEWGQETQYF	TRBJ2-5	TRBV12-3/TRBV12-4
CASSQDRDTEAFF	TRBJ1-1	TRBV4-2
CASSLAEGGEQFF	TRBJ2-1	TRBV5-5
CSVVAGGPKISYNEQFF	TRBJ2-1	TRBV29-1
CASSLSAGTNEQYF	TRBJ2-7	TRBV7-9
CASSQAGSVKSYEQYF	TRBJ2-7	TRBV4-3
CASSYSLGGDTGELFF	TRBJ2-2	TRBV6-5
CASSLDGSSSYNEQFF	TRBJ2-1	TRBV11-2
CAIQDPSNTGELFF	TRBJ2-2	TRBV7-7
CASRGKAPNTGELFF	TRBJ2-2	TRBV3-1
CSARGRGTGELFF	TRBJ2-2	TRBV20-1
CASSLVPGQGPSTDTQYF	TRBJ2-3	TRBV12-3/TRBV12-4
CASSLDSPEGYTF	TRBJ1-2	TRBV5-1
CASSLGLHSSFYEQYF	TRBJ2-7	TRBV4-3
CASSLGGRYNEQFF	TRBJ2-1	TRBV5-6
CASSPSGSIDTQYF	TRBJ2-3	TRBV3-1
CASSEETSLTGELFF	TRBJ2-2	TRBV2
CASSLLGKTEAFF	TRBJ1-1	TRBV7-9
CASSQVWGEQYF	TRBJ2-7	TRBV14
CASSTKDTQYF	TRBJ2-3	TRBV27
CARSPGDMETQYF	TRBJ2-5	TRBV5-5
CASSLGALGTSGSGQETQYF	TRBJ2-5	TRBV7-6